Below are 32 T cell receptor beta chains sequenced from a single sample in a study of control samples from healthy donors and cancer patients. Libraries were prepared by immunoSEQ multiplex PCR; TCRdb keeps only in-frame clonotypes and omits some of them. The sample has some 130,000 clones, around 96% seen once; the top ten hold around 3.6%. Input material: blood. These receptors originate from a man younger than 40 in good health.

This clone was seen once. In DNA, the CDR3 is TGTGCCAGCAGCTCAAAAACAGGGGGTCAGCCCCAGCATTTT. This gives the protein CASSSKTGGQPQHF. The chain employs TRBV7-2 and TRBJ1-5; 8 bases match TRBD1. CDR1 is SGHTA, CDR2 FQGNSA, per germline. The CDR3 contains 14 residues. The V and J ends lost 4 bases and 6 bases, in that order; junction bases with no gene match: 5. The whole variable domain, remainder taken from reference TRBV7-2 and TRBJ1-5, is GAGVSQSPSNKVTEKGKDVELRCDPISGHTALYWYRQSLGQGLEFLIYFQGNSAPDKSGLPSDRFSAERTGGSVSTLTIQRTQQEDSAVYLCASSSKTGGQPQHFGDGTRLSIL.

The sample holds one count of this clone. V usage is TRBV6-6 and J usage is TRBJ1-1; 8 bases align to TRBD1. The CDR3 has 16 amino acids. From germline, CDR1 is MNHNY and CDR2 SVGAGI (reference sequence). The junction had 6 bases not matched to a gene; V was cut back by 0 bases and J by 3 bases. The CDR3 sequence is CASSYSKLTGDTEAFF. CDR3 nucleotides: TGTGCCAGCAGTTACTCGAAGTTGACAGGGGACACTGAAGCTTTCTTT.

This sequence joins TRBV28 and TRBJ1-3, with D unclear. V was pared by 3 bases and J by 2 bases, with 11 bases between. The CDR3 covers 15 residues. Germline V CDR1 and CDR2: MDHEN, SYDVKM. DNA for the CDR3: TGTGCCAGCAGTTTCGACCCGGGGACTGGAAACACCATATATTTT. Protein product: CASSFDPGTGNTIYF. Full variable domain (rest looked up from reference TRBV28 and TRBJ1-3): DVKVTQSSRYLVKRTGEKVFLECVQDMDHENMFWYRQDPGLGLRLIYFSYDVKMKEKGDIPEGYSVSREKKERFSLILESASTNQTSMYLCASSFDPGTGNTIYFGEGSWLTVV.

The rearrangement links TRBV4-1 to TRBJ1-1; D remains ambiguous. This CDR3 is built from 16 residues. V gave up 1 base and J gave up 0 bases, with 12 bases separating them. Germline CDR1 reads MGHRA; CDR2 reads YSYEKL. The CDR3 is CASSQGMASMNTEAFF. Written as DNA, the CDR3 is TGCGCCAGCAGCCAAGGTATGGCATCCATGAACACTGAAGCTTTCTTT.

Points on this clone: Sequence at one end of the junction differs from germline and may be a read error. The chain employs TRBV14 and TRBJ2-7; D is uncertain. The germline CDR1 and CDR2 sequences are SGHDN and FVKESK. CDR3 size: 13 residues. The DNA of the CDR3 is TGTGCCAGCAGGCAAGGTGCCTATTCTCAGCAGTACTTC. Translating it yields CASRQGAYSQQYF.

This sequence joins TRBV27 and TRBJ2-2; TRBD2 aligns across 9 bases. CDR1 and CDR2 (germline): MNHEY, SMNVEV (reference sequence). This CDR3 contains 18 residues. Trimming took 6 bases from V and 4 from J; bases not matched to a gene: 15. The CDR3 nucleotides are TGTGCCAGCAGCCAGCGACCCCTGGCGGGGGGGTTCACCGGGGAGCTGTTTTTT. This encodes CASSQRPLAGGFTGELFF.

The chain couples TRBV5-5 to TRBJ1-2, with D uncertain. The V gene lost 4 bases and the J gene lost 4 bases, with 14 bases spanning the gap. The CDR3 is made up of 14 amino acids. CDR1 SGHKS and CDR2 YYEKEE come from the germline V gene (reference sequence). As DNA, the CDR3 is TGTGCCAGCAGCCCGTATGATAGAGCCTATGGCTACACCTTC. Protein sequence: CASSPYDRAYGYTF. Combining the CDR3 with reference TRBV5-5 and TRBJ1-2 gives the whole variable domain DAGVTQSPTHLIKTRGQQVTLRCSPISGHKSVSWYQQVLGQGPQFIFQYYEKEERGRGNFPDRFSARQFPNYSSELNVNALLLGDSALYLCASSPYDRAYGYTFGSGTRLTVV.

This chain uses TRBV30 with TRBJ2-5, with D unclear. There are 13 residues in the CDR3. Germline V gene sequence: CDR1 GTSNPN, CDR2 SVGIG (reference sequence). The V end lost 0 bases, the J end lost 7 bases, and 12 bases lay between the germline ends. For the CDR3, the DNA is TGTGCCTGGAGTGTAAACTTGAAAGGGACCCAGTACTTC. Residues: CAWSVNLKGTQYF.

The chain recombines TRBV19 with TRBJ2-7; the D is unclear. V was clipped by 3 bases and J by 2 bases, with 14 bases between them. The CDR3 length is 15 residues. Germline V CDR1 and CDR2: LNHDA, SQIVND (reference sequence). The CDR3 bases are TGTGCCAGTAGTATCTATTCCAGACCTCCCTACGAGCAGTACTTC. It specifies CASSIYSRPPYEQYF.

The chain carries TRBV7-9 and TRBJ1-2; 8 bases are shared with TRBD1. Germline values: CDR1 SEHNR, CDR2 FQNEAQ (reference sequence). This CDR3 contains 16 residues. The V gene end was trimmed by 5 bases and the J gene end by 10 bases; junction bases not matched to a gene: 18. CDR3 protein: CASSGPTGALPPSYTF. The CDR3 DNA follows: TGTGCCAGCAGCGGCCCGACAGGGGCCCTACCCCCTTCCTACACCTTC.

V usage is TRBV9 and J usage is TRBJ1-4, with TRBD1 identical over 9 bases. Germline CDR1 reads SGDLS; CDR2 reads YYNGEE. The CDR3 runs to 15 residues. After removal of 1 base from V and 6 bases from J, the junction contained 4 bases not matched to a gene. The CDR3 region is CASSVRGTGYEKLFF. CDR3 in DNA: TGTGCCAGCAGCGTACGGGGGACAGGGTATGAAAAACTGTTTTTT. The full variable domain, completed using reference TRBV9 and TRBJ1-4, is DSGVTQTPKHLITATGQRVTLRCSPRSGDLSVYWYQQSLDQGLQFLIQYYNGEERAKGNILERFSAQQFPDLHSELNLSSLELGDSALYFCASSVRGTGYEKLFFGSGTQLSVL.

This clone was detected only once. The gene calls are TRBV19 and TRBJ2-7; 8 nucleotides align to TRBD1. CDR3 size: 16 residues. The V gene's germline CDR1 is LNHDA and CDR2 SQIVND (reference sequence). Losses at the gene ends were 0 bases for V and 5 bases for J; bases not matched to a gene: 9. The CDR3 spells CASSIDWTGLANEQYF. DNA for the CDR3: TGTGCCAGTAGTATAGATTGGACAGGGCTAGCGAACGAGCAGTACTTC.

V gene TRBV21-1 combines with J gene TRBJ2-1; the D call of TRBD1 is as the table states it, not checked on the DNA. TRBV21-1 is given as a pseudogene. The length of the CDR3 is 17 residues. CDR3 loop: CASSKASQKISYNEQFF. CDR3 bases: TGTGCCAGCAGCAAAGCATCGCAGAAAATCTCCTACAATGAGCAGTTCTTC.

This clone has just one count. V usage is TRBV3-1 (or the pseudogene TRBV3-2) and J usage is TRBJ2-7; D is ambiguous. V was shortened by 5 bases and J by 6 bases, with 11 bases between the two germline ends. The CDR3 runs 12 residues. Germline V lookup: CDR1 LGHDT, CDR2 YNNKEL (reference sequence). The CDR3 coding sequence is TGTGCCAGCAGCGCCGGAGTCGGCGAGCAGTACTTC. Translation: CASSAGVGEQYF.

The genes are TRBV7-2 and TRBJ2-7, with TRBD2 identical over 8 bases. The germline V gene has CDR1 SGHTA and CDR2 FQGNSA. J gave up 0 bases and V 0 bases, and 7 bases lay outside the gene matches. This CDR3 contains 17 residues. CDR3 bases: TGTGCCAGCAGCTTAGCGCCGGCGGCGGGGGGCTCCTACGAGCAGTACTTC. This sequence encodes CASSLAPAAGGSYEQYF.

This rearrangement joins TRBV4-1 to TRBJ1-2; no clear D. The CDR3 loop spans 15 amino acids. V was trimmed by 3 bases and J by 4 bases, leaving 15 bases between them. Germline lookup yields CDR1 MGHRA and CDR2 YSYEKL. Here the CDR3 DNA reads TGCGCCAGCAGCCATGCTCGGCCAGGTGGCTATGGCTACACCTTC. It translates to CASSHARPGGYGYTF.

The J gene is TRBJ1-5, the V gene TRBV21-1. TRBV21-1 is termed a pseudogene. The CDR3 extends over 18 amino acids. In nucleotides, the CDR3 is TGTGCCAGCAGCAGCCCTACGGGAGTTCCTTATAGCAATCAGCCCCAGCATTTT. Protein: CASSSPTGVPYSNQPQHF.

The rearrangement joins TRBV5-1 to TRBJ1-1; 8 nucleotides align to TRBD1. Germline assignment: CDR1 SGHRS and CDR2 YFSETQ. CDR3 length equals 15 residues. The trim removed 3 bases at V and 4 bases at J, leaving 8 bases unmatched. In DNA, the CDR3 is TGCGCCAGCAGCTCGCCGGGACAGGCGGCCACTGAAGCTTTCTTT. Protein: CASSSPGQAATEAFF.

This clone was seen just once. The chain couples TRBV3-1 (or the pseudogene TRBV3-2) to TRBJ2-7; D is ambiguous. Germline assignment: CDR1 LGHDT and CDR2 YNNKEL (reference sequence). V was clipped by 3 bases and J by 7 bases, with 13 bases between them. The CDR3 has 13 amino acids. CDR3 bases: TGTGCCAGCAGCCACGGAGCCCTGAGGGAGCAGTACTTC. Its protein is CASSHGALREQYF.

This chain connects TRBV4-3 to TRBJ1-6, with a possible D match to TRBD1 (5 bases). CDR1 LGHNA and CDR2 YSLEER come from the germline V gene. The CDR3 covers 17 residues. V was shortened by 4 bases and J by 1 base, with 14 bases between the two germline ends. CDR3: CASSPGFGGSYNSPLHF. The CDR3 nucleotides are TGCGCCAGCAGCCCAGGGTTCGGGGGATCCTATAATTCACCCCTCCACTTT.

This clone was seen only once. The chain has TRBV4-3 and TRBJ2-7, with TRBD1 identical over 7 bases. Germline V gene lookup returns CDR1 LGHNA and CDR2 YSLEER. The CDR3 contains 14 residues. V was pared by 2 bases and J by 1 base, with 2 bases of the junction left unmatched. The CDR3 region is CASSQTRGSYEQYF. The CDR3, as DNA: TGCGCCAGCAGCCAAACCAGGGGGTCCTACGAGCAGTACTTC.

This clone has only a few counts. The chain links TRBV28 to TRBJ1-1; unclear D gene. V lost 3 bases to trimming and J lost 7 bases, with 12 bases between them. Looked up from germline, CDR1 is MDHEN and CDR2 is SYDVKM. The CDR3 runs to 13 residues. CDR3 DNA sequence: TGTGCCAGCAGTTTCGTATCCGGTCTTGAAGCTTTCTTT. It translates to CASSFVSGLEAFF. Using reference TRBV28 and TRBJ1-1 for the parts outside the CDR3, the full variable domain is DVKVTQSSRYLVKRTGEKVFLECVQDMDHENMFWYRQDPGLGLRLIYFSYDVKMKEKGDIPEGYSVSREKKERFSLILESASTNQTSMYLCASSFVSGLEAFFGQGTRLTVV.

This rearrangement joins TRBV6-2 or TRBV6-3 to TRBJ1-2, with TRBD1 as a possible D gene (5 bases). Trimming stripped 2 bases from V and 0 bases from J, with 10 bases between. CDR3 length equals 15 residues. The germline gives CDR1 MNHEY, CDR2 SVGEGT. CDR3: CASSYRTQSNYGYTF. The CDR3 DNA reads as TGTGCCAGCAGTTACAGGACACAGTCTAACTATGGCTACACCTTC.

The V and J genes are TRBV27 and TRBJ2-7, with 9 bases that match TRBD2. V trimming: 5 bases; J trimming: 2 bases; junction bases outside the gene matches: 4. Per germline, CDR1 MNHEY and CDR2 SMNVEV (reference sequence). The CDR3 is 14 amino acids. CDR3 sequence: CASSLGTSTYEQYF. CDR3 in DNA: TGTGCCAGCAGTCTCGGGACTAGCACCTACGAGCAGTACTTC.

The gene calls are TRBV27 and TRBJ1-5, with D tentatively TRBD1 (5 bases). From germline, CDR1 is MNHEY and CDR2 SMNVEV (reference sequence). Trimming cost V 7 bases and J 7 bases, with 11 bases left between them. The CDR3 has 12 residues. CDR3 sequence reads: CASTFNRQPQHF. The CDR3 nucleotides are TGTGCCAGCACTTTCAACAGGCAGCCCCAGCATTTT.

The V gene is TRBV18, the J gene TRBJ1-2; 7 bases line up with TRBD1. CDR3 length: 13 residues. The junction had 0 bases not matched to a gene; V was cut back by 3 bases and J by 2 bases. Germline V gene sequence: CDR1 KGHSH, CDR2 LQKENI. CDR3 nucleotide sequence: TGTGCCAGCTCACCGACAGGGAACTATGGCTACACCTTC. This sequence encodes CASSPTGNYGYTF.

This chain joins TRBV6-2 or TRBV6-3 and TRBJ2-3; 7 bases match TRBD2. Germline V gene lookup returns CDR1 MNHEY and CDR2 SVGEGT. This CDR3 contains 20 residues. V gave up 4 bases and J gave up 3 bases; unmatched junction bases: 22. CDR3 DNA: TGTGCCAGCAGTTCTGGCCATACCCTTTATCCGGGGGGAGGGACAGATACGCAGTATTTT. This translates into CASSSGHTLYPGGGTDTQYF.

This sequence joins TRBV19 and TRBJ1-2, with 7 bases identical to TRBD1. The CDR3 runs 13 residues. V gave up 3 bases and J gave up 4 bases; unmatched junction bases: 2. Looked up from germline, CDR1 is LNHDA and CDR2 is SQIVND (reference sequence). The CDR3 bases are TGTGCCAGTAGTATCGGACAGGTCTATGGCTACACCTTC. Translating it yields CASSIGQVYGYTF.

J is TRBJ2-5 and V is TRBV3-1 (or the pseudogene TRBV3-2); 7 bases fit TRBD1. The length of the CDR3 is 14 residues. V lost 1 base and J lost 4; bases outside the gene matches: 3. Germline V lookup: CDR1 LGHDT, CDR2 YNNKEL (reference sequence). The CDR3 region is CASSQGGGGETQYF. CDR3 DNA: TGTGCCAGCAGCCAAGGAGGGGGCGGAGAGACCCAGTACTTC.

V gene TRBV28 combines with J gene TRBJ2-5, with D perhaps assigned TRBD1 or TRBD2 (5 bases each). The CDR3 sequence is 14 residues long. The germline V gene has CDR1 MDHEN and CDR2 SYDVKM. V was clipped by 6 bases and J by 5 bases, with 16 bases between them. Here the CDR3 reads CASSDDSGGETQYF. The CDR3, as DNA: TGTGCCAGCAGCGACGACAGCGGTGGGGAGACCCAGTACTTC. Supplemented by reference TRBV28 and TRBJ2-5, the full variable domain reads DVKVTQSSRYLVKRTGEKVFLECVQDMDHENMFWYRQDPGLGLRLIYFSYDVKMKEKGDIPEGYSVSREKKERFSLILESASTNQTSMYLCASSDDSGGETQYFGPGTRLLVL.

The J gene is TRBJ2-2, the V gene TRBV7-3; either TRBD1 or TRBD2 may supply D (5 bases each). Trimming removed 1 base at V and 7 bases at J, with 13 bases between. The CDR3 consists of 15 residues. CDR1 is SGHTA and CDR2 is FQGTGA in the germline V gene. This CDR3 is CASSLNGGWSGELFF. CDR3 DNA: TGTGCCAGCAGCTTAAATGGGGGATGGAGCGGGGAGCTGTTTTTT.

The rearrangement links TRBV5-8 to TRBJ2-3; 8 nucleotides align to TRBD2. V trimming: 0 bases; J trimming: 2 bases; junction bases outside the gene matches: 11. Germline V lookup: CDR1 SGHTS, CDR2 YDEGEE. The CDR3 has 18 residues. CDR3 in DNA: TGTGCCAGCAGCTTGGCCCGACTGGCGGGGGGAGCCACAGATACGCAGTATTTT. Translation gives CASSLARLAGGATDTQYF.